This TCR beta chain is drawn from a study of radiotherapy plus CTLA-4 blockade in lung cancer listed by TCRdb under 2018. Notes on the research overall: Objective responses occurred in more than 15% of enrolled patients, and about 33% achieved disease control. Beyond this particular receptor, the publication reports: After treatment with radiotherapy and ipilimumab, TCR clones that originated in tumors expanded in peripheral blood. The strongest predictors of response, as reported, were early dynamic changes in blood T cell clones along with a rise in serum interferon-beta after radiation.

The library was built by means of the immunoSEQ multiplex PCR assay. The table was pulled from immuneACCESS by TCRdb, which kept in-frame rearrangements only. Such tables lose some clones; where checked, under half of the loss comes from unresolved V genes, and the rest has no known cause. For this sample there are 75,000 or so clones; around 80% appear just once. The top ten constitute 7% to 7.5% of the sample. From the cysteine through the phenylalanine, the CDR3 covers 16 amino acids. CDR3 DNA is the only sequence kept; it has 48 bases, read in frame from the first base. The CDR1 and CDR2 encoded by the germline V gene (reference sequence) are SEHNR and FQNEAQ. The trim is 1 base for V and 4 bases for J, with a gap of 14 bases between the germline ends. In this study, focal radiation therapy paired with CTLA-4 blockade (ipilimumab) was tested in patients who had chemo-refractory metastatic non-small-cell lung cancer.

A word on this clone: No cognate antigen has been identified for it. The record has no base qualities; no much larger clone is one base away.

The sample consisted of peripheral blood, taken from a patient treated with radiotherapy plus ipilimumab. The chain was built from TRBV7-9 and TRBJ1-5; no D gene can be assigned with confidence. This clonotype was obtained from a human donor with non-small cell lung cancer who had a complete response to radiotherapy plus ipilimumab. The CDR3 has the sequence CASSLDSGQNNQPQHF. The nucleotide sequence reads TGTGCCAGCAGCTTAGATAGCGGGCAGAATAATCAGCCCCAGCATTTT.